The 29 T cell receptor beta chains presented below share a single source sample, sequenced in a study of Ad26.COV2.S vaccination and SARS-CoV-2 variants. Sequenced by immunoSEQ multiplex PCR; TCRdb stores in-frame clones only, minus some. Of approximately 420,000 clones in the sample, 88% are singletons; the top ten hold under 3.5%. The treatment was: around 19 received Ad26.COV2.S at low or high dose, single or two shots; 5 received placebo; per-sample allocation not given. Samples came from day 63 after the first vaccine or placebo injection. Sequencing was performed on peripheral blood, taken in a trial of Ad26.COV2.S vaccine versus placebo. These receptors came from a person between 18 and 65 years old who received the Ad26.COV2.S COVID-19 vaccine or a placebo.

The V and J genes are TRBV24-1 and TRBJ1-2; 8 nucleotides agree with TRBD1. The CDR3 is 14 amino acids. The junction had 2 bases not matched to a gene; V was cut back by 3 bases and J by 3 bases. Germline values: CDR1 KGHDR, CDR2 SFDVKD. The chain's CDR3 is CATSDKGQDYGYTF. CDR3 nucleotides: TGTGCCACCAGTGATAAGGGACAGGACTATGGCTACACCTTC.

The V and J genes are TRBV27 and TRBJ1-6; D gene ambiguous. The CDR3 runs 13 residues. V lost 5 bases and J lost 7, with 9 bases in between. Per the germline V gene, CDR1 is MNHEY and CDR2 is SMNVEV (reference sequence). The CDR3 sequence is CASSRNGNSPLHF. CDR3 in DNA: TGTGCCAGCAGTAGGAACGGAAATTCACCCCTCCACTTT.

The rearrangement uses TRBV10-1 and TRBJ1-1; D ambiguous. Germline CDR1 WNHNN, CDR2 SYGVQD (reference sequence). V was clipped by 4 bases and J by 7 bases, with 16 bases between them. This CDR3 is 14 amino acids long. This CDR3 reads CASSATDGNLEAFF. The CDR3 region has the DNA TGCGCCAGCAGTGCCACGGACGGGAACCTTGAAGCTTTCTTT.

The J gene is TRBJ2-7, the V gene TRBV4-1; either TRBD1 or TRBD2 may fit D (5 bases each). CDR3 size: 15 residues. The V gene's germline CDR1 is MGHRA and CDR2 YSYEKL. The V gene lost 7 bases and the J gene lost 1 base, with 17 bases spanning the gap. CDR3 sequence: CASNPGTVGSYEQYF. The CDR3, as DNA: TGCGCCAGCAACCCCGGGACGGTTGGATCCTACGAGCAGTACTTC.

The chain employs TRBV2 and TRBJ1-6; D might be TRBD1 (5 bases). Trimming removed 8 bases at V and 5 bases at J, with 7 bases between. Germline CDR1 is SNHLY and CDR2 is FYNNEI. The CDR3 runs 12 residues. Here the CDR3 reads CASGTDNSPLHF. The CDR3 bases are TGTGCCAGCGGGACGGATAATTCACCCCTCCACTTT.

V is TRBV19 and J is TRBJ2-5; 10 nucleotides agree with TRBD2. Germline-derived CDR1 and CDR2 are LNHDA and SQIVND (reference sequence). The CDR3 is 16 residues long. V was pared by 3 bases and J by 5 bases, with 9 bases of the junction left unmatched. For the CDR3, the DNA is TGTGCCAGTAGTATGCGCCTAGCGGGGGTCGGGGAGACCCAGTACTTC. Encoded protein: CASSMRLAGVGETQYF.

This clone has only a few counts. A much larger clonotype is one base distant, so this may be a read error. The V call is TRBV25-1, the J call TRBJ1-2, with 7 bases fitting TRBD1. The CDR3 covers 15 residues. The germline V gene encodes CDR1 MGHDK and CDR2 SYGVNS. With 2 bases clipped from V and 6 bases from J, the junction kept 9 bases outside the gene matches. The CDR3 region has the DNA TGTGCCAGCAGTGAAAACACGGCAGGGGGGAATGGCTACACCTTC. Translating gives CASSENTAGGNGYTF.

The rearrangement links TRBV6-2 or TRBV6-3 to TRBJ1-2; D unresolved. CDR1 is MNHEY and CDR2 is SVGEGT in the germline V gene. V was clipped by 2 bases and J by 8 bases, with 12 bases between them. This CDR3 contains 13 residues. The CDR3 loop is CASSYMGPRGYTF. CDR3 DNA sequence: TGTGCCAGCAGTTACATGGGTCCTCGGGGCTACACCTTC.

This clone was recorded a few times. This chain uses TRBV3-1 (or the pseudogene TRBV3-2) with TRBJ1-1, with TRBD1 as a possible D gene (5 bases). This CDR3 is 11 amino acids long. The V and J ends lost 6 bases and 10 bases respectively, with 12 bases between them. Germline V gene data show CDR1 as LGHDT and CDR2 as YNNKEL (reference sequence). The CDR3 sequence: CASSRGEGAFF. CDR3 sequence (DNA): TGTGCCAGCAGTCGGGGGGAGGGAGCTTTCTTT.

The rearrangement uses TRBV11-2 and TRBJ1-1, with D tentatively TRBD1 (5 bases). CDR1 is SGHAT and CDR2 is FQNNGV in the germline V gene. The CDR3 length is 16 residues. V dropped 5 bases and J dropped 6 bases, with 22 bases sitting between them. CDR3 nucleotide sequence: TGTGCCAGCAGCGGGGGATTCGTAGGGCAGGGAGCTGAAGCTTTCTTT. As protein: CASSGGFVGQGAEAFF.

The CDR3 spells CAISEFQQETQYF. In DNA, the CDR3 is TGTGCCATCAGTGAGTTCCAGCAAGAGACCCAGTACTTC. This chain uses TRBV10-3 with TRBJ2-5; D remains unclear. Germline V gives CDR1 ENHRY, CDR2 SYGVKD. The CDR3 loop spans 13 amino acids. The V gene lost 1 base and the J gene lost 2 bases, with 5 bases spanning the gap.

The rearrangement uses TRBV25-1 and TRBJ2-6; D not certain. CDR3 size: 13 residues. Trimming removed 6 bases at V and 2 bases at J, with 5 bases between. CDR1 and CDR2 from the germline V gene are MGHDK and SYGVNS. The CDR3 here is CASRGTGANVLTF. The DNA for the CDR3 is TGTGCCAGCAGGGGGACTGGGGCCAACGTCCTGACTTTC.

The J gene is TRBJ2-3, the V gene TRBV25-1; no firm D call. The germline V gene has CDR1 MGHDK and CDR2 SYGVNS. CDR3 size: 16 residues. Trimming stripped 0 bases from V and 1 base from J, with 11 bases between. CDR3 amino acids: CASSEYGLGRTDTQYF. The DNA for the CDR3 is TGTGCCAGCAGTGAATACGGCCTTGGGCGCACAGATACGCAGTATTTT.

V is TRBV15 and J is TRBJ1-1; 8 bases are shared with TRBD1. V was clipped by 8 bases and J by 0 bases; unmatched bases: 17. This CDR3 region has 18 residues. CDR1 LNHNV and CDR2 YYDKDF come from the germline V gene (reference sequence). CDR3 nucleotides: TGTGCCACCTCCACTAGAACGGGACAGGCACTAATGAACACTGAAGCTTTCTTT. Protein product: CATSTRTGQALMNTEAFF.

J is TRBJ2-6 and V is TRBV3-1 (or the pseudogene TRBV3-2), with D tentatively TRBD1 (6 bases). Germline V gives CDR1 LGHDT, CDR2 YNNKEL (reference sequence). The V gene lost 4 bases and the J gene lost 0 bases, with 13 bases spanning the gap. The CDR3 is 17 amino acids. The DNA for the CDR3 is TGTGCCAGCAGCCTACAGGGTATCATCTCTGGGGCCAACGTCCTGACTTTC. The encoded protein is CASSLQGIISGANVLTF.

The CDR3 nucleotides are TGTGCCAGCTCACCAACCCTGGGACAGGCGGCCGGGGAGCTGTTTTTT. Protein: CASSPTLGQAAGELFF. V gene TRBV18 combines with J gene TRBJ2-2; 8 bases align to TRBD1. In germline, CDR1 is KGHSH, CDR2 LQKENI. The junction had 8 bases not matched to a gene; V was cut back by 2 bases and J by 6 bases. This CDR3 is built from 16 residues.

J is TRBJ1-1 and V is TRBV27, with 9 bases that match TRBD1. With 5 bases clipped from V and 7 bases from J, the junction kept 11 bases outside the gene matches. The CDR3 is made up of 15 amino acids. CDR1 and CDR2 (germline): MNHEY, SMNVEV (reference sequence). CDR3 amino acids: CASSPWTGEVIEAFF. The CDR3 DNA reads TGTGCCAGCAGTCCCTGGACAGGGGAGGTGATTGAAGCTTTCTTT.

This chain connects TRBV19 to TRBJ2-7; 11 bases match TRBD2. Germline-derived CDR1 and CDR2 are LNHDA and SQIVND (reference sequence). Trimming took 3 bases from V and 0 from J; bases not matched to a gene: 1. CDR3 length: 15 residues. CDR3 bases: TGTGCCAGTAGTATTGGGACTAGCGGCTCCTACGAGCAGTACTTC. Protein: CASSIGTSGSYEQYF.

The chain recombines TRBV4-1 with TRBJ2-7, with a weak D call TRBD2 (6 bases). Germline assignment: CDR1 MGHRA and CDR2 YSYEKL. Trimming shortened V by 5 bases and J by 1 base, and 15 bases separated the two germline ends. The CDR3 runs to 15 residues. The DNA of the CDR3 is TGCGCCAGCAGCAAACCGGAGGGGACTTCCTACGAGCAGTACTTC. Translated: CASSKPEGTSYEQYF.

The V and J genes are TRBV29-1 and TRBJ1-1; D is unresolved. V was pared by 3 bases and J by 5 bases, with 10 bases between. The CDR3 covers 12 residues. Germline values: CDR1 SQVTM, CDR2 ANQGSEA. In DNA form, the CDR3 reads TGCAGCGTTGAGGGCGCGGGTACTGAAGCTTTCTTT. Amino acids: CSVEGAGTEAFF.

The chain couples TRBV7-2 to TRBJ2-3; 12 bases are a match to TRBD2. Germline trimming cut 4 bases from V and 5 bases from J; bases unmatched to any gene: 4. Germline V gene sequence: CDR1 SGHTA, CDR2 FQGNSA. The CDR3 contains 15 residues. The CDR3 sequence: CASSSSSGGGDTQYF. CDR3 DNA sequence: TGTGCCAGCAGCTCTTCTAGCGGGGGGGGAGATACGCAGTATTTT. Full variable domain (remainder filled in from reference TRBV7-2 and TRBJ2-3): GAGVSQSPSNKVTEKGKDVELRCDPISGHTALYWYRQSLGQGLEFLIYFQGNSAPDKSGLPSDRFSAERTGGSVSTLTIQRTQQEDSAVYLCASSSSSGGGDTQYFGPGTRLTVL.

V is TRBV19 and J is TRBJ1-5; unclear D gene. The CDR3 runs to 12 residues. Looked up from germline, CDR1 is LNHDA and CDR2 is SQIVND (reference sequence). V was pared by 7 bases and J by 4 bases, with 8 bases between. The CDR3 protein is CASNGLNQPQHF. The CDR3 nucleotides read TGTGCCAGTAATGGGCTAAATCAGCCCCAGCATTTT.

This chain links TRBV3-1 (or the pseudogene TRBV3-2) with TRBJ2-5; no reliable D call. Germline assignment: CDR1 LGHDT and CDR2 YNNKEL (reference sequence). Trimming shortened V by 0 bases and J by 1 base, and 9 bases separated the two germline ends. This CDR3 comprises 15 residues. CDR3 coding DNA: TGTGCCAGCAGCCAAGATTTTGCAGCCCAAGAGACCCAGTACTTC. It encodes CASSQDFAAQETQYF.

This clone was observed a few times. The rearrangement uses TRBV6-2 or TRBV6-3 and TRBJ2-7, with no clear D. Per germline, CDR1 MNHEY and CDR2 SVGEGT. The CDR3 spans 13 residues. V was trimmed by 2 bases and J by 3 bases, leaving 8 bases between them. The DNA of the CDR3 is TGTGCCAGCAGTTACAGCCGGGTCTACGAGCAGTACTTC. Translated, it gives CASSYSRVYEQYF.

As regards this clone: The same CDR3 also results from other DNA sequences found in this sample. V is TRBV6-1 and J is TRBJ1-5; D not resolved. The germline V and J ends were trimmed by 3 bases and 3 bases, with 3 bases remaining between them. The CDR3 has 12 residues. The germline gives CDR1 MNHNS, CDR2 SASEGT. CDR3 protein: CASSDPNQPQHF. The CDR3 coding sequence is TGTGCCAGCAGTGACCCCAATCAGCCCCAGCATTTT.

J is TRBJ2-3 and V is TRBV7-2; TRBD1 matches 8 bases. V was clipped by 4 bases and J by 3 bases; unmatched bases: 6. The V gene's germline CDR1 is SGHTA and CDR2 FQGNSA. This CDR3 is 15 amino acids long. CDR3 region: CASSSPDRATDTQYF. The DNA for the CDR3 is TGTGCCAGCAGCTCCCCGGACAGGGCAACAGATACGCAGTATTTT.

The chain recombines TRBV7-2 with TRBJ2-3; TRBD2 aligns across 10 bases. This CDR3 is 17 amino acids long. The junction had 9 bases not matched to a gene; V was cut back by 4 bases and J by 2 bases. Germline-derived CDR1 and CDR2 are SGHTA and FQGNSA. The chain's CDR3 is CASSSGLARGLTDTQYF. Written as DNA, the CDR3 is TGTGCCAGCAGCTCGGGACTAGCGAGGGGGCTCACAGATACGCAGTATTTT.

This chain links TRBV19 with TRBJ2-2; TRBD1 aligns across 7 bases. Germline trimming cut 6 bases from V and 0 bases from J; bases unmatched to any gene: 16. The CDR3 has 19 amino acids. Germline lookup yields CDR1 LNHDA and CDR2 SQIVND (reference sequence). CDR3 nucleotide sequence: TGTGCCAGTAGATCCTCGAGAGGGGGCGAGGGACCGAACACCGGGGAGCTGTTTTTT. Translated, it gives CASRSSRGGEGPNTGELFF.

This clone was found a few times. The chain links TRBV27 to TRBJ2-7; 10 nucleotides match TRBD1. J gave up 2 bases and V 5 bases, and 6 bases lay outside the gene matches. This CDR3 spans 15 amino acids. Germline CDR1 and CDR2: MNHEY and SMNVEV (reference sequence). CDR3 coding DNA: TGTGCCAGCAGTCCGGACAGGGGGGGAACCTACGAGCAGTACTTC. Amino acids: CASSPDRGGTYEQYF.